The next 18 T cell receptor beta chains were all read from a single sample in a study of blood T cell repertoires in COVID-19. The protocol was immunoSEQ multiplex PCR, while the TCRdb copy is restricted to in-frame clones and leaves out a portion. The table lists 85,000 to 95,000 clones, roughly 89% of them singletons. Input material: peripheral blood. These receptors originate from a man between 60 and 75 years old with COVID-19, enrolled during active disease.

This clone has only a few counts. The chain carries TRBV19 and TRBJ2-7; possible D gene TRBD1, 6 bases. The CDR3 loop spans 17 amino acids. V gave up 5 bases and J gave up 5 bases, with 25 bases separating them. Germline CDR1 reads LNHDA; CDR2 reads SQIVND (reference sequence). CDR3: CASSPGGGRGPNDEQYF. CDR3 nucleotides: TGTGCCAGTAGTCCCGGAGGCGGCAGGGGACCCAATGACGAGCAGTACTTC.

V and J are TRBV11-2 and TRBJ1-1; a possible D gene is TRBD1 (6 bases). The CDR3 has 17 residues. Per the germline V gene, CDR1 is SGHAT and CDR2 is FQNNGV. V lost 0 bases to trimming and J lost 5 bases, with 19 bases between them. Here the CDR3 DNA reads TGTGCCAGCAGCTTAGATAGGCAGGGGAGAGCGACTACTGAAGCTTTCTTT. This translates into CASSLDRQGRATTEAFF. The complete variable domain, with remaining parts taken from reference TRBV11-2 and TRBJ1-1, reads EAGVAQSPRYKIIEKRQSVAFWCNPISGHATLYWYQQILGQGPKLLIQFQNNGVVDDSQLPKDRFSAERLKGVDSTLKIQPAKLEDSAVYLCASSLDRQGRATTEAFFGQGTRLTVV.

The chain is built from TRBV6-5 and TRBJ1-1; D remains unclear. The CDR3 spans 14 residues. V dropped 2 bases and J dropped 0 bases, with 7 bases sitting between them. Germline CDR1 and CDR2: MNHEY and SVGAGI. The DNA of the CDR3 is TGTGCCAGCAGTTACGGGCGCGTGAACACTGAAGCTTTCTTT. Its protein product is CASSYGRVNTEAFF.

The chain uses TRBV6-5 and TRBJ1-2; D is unclear. This CDR3 has 13 residues. Germline values: CDR1 MNHEY, CDR2 SVGAGI. Trimming stripped 9 bases from V and 6 bases from J, with 17 bases between. The CDR3 DNA is TGTGCCAGTTCGAGGGCAGAAAATCATGGCTACACCTTC. Translating gives CASSRAENHGYTF.

The V gene is TRBV3-1 (or the pseudogene TRBV3-2), the J gene TRBJ1-2; D is possibly TRBD1 (6 bases). CDR1 LGHDT and CDR2 YNNKEL come from the germline V gene (reference sequence). Trimming removed 0 bases from V and 4 bases from J, with 12 bases in between. There are 15 residues in the CDR3. DNA of the CDR3: TGTGCCAGCAGCCAAGATCCCCAAGGGGGCTATGGCTACACCTTC. This gives the protein CASSQDPQGGYGYTF.

The J gene is TRBJ1-3, the V gene TRBV15, with D hard to call. V was cut by 0 bases and J by 1 base, with 13 bases left in between. CDR3 length equals 17 residues. In germline, CDR1 is LNHNV, CDR2 YYDKDF (reference sequence). CDR3 loop: CATSRDLARESGNTIYF. CDR3 DNA: TGTGCCACCAGCAGAGATTTGGCGCGGGAGTCTGGAAACACCATATATTTT.

This chain joins TRBV9 and TRBJ2-1, with TRBD2 as a possible D gene (5 bases). From germline, CDR1 is SGDLS and CDR2 YYNGEE. The CDR3 totals 16 residues. The germline V and J ends were trimmed by 3 bases and 0 bases, with 13 bases remaining between them. This CDR3 reads CASSANGVSSYNEQFF. CDR3 DNA: TGTGCCAGCAGCGCGAACGGGGTTAGCTCCTACAATGAGCAGTTCTTC.

With regard to this clone: Different DNA sequences within this sample yield the same CDR3. V usage is TRBV4-2 and J usage is TRBJ2-7; 7 bases align to TRBD1. The CDR3 is 15 amino acids. Germline V gene data show CDR1 as LGHNA and CDR2 as YNFKEQ. Germline trimming cut 1 base from V and 7 bases from J; bases unmatched to any gene: 10. CDR3 bases: TGTGCCAGCAGCCAAGCCCTGATAGGGGGCAGGGAGCAGTACTTC. The encoded protein is CASSQALIGGREQYF.

The chain has TRBV18 and TRBJ2-1; 11 bases agree with TRBD2. In germline, CDR1 is KGHSH, CDR2 LQKENI. The CDR3 length is 16 residues. With V trimmed by 4 bases and J by 5 bases, 7 bases remained unmatched. The CDR3 DNA follows: TGTGCCAGCTCACACACTAGCGGGAGATCCAACAATGAGCAGTTCTTC. Residues: CASSHTSGRSNNEQFF.

The rearrangement links TRBV6-5 to TRBJ2-2; weak D call: TRBD2 (6 bases). The germline V gene encodes CDR1 MNHEY and CDR2 SVGAGI. The V and J ends lost 2 bases and 5 bases respectively, with 6 bases between them. The CDR3 has 13 amino acids. CDR3 coding DNA: TGTGCCAGCAGTTACGGAGGGACCGGGGAGCTGTTTTTT. As protein: CASSYGGTGELFF.

The chain has TRBV19 and TRBJ1-1, with D perhaps TRBD1 (5 bases). CDR1 and CDR2 (germline): LNHDA, SQIVND (reference sequence). CDR3 length: 14 residues. V was pared by 6 bases and J by 5 bases, with 16 bases between. CDR3 sequence: CASSPGGGRTEAFF. As DNA, the CDR3 is TGTGCCAGTAGCCCCGGGGGGGGGAGGACTGAAGCTTTCTTT. Filled out from reference TRBV19 and TRBJ1-1, the complete variable domain reads DGGITQSPKYLFRKEGQNVTLSCEQNLNHDAMYWYRQDPGQGLRLIYYSQIVNDFQKGDIAEGYSVSREKKESFPLTVTSAQKNPTAFYLCASSPGGGRTEAFFGQGTRLTVV.

The CDR3 spells CASSGWGPYNEQFF. The DNA of the CDR3 is TGCGCCAGCAGCGGTTGGGGCCCCTACAATGAGCAGTTCTTC. The chain joins TRBV4-1 to TRBJ2-1; D may be TRBD1 (5 bases). CDR3 length equals 14 residues. The V gene's germline CDR1 is MGHRA and CDR2 YSYEKL. V lost 5 bases and J lost 2, with 10 bases in between.

The chain joins TRBV20-1 to TRBJ2-1, with TRBD2 matching over 8 bases. The CDR3 length is 12 residues. Trimming took 3 bases from V and 13 from J; bases not matched to a gene: 8. The V gene's germline CDR1 is DFQATT and CDR2 SNEGSKA (reference sequence). CDR3: CSASVGAGDQFF. The DNA of the CDR3 is TGCAGTGCTAGTGTCGGAGCGGGAGATCAGTTCTTC.

The chain has TRBV28 and TRBJ1-5; D is unclear. The V end lost 7 bases, the J end lost 3 bases, and 16 bases lay between the germline ends. The CDR3 is 15 amino acids. Per the germline V gene, CDR1 is MDHEN and CDR2 is SYDVKM. The CDR3 region is CASTPFRGYNQPQHF. CDR3 coding DNA: TGTGCCAGCACCCCCTTCCGCGGCTACAATCAGCCCCAGCATTTT.

This chain joins TRBV7-8 and TRBJ2-1; D is ambiguous. CDR1 is SGHVS and CDR2 is FQNEAQ in the germline V gene. The length of the CDR3 is 16 residues. V was shortened by 2 bases and J by 1 base, with 12 bases between the two germline ends. CDR3 region: CASSLSAHPSYNEQFF. In nucleotides, the CDR3 is TGTGCCAGCAGCTTAAGCGCACACCCGTCCTACAATGAGCAGTTCTTC.

In this sample, this clone turned up once. V usage is TRBV27 and J usage is TRBJ2-3; TRBD2 agrees at 13 bases. Germline CDR1 MNHEY, CDR2 SMNVEV (reference sequence). V lost 3 bases, J lost 0 bases, and 3 bases stayed unmatched. This CDR3 is 17 amino acids long. Here the CDR3 DNA reads TGTGCCAGCAGTTTCGCACTAGCGGGAGGGAGCACAGATACGCAGTATTTT. The encoded protein is CASSFALAGGSTDTQYF.

CDR3 amino acids: CARTAETGYNEQYF. For the CDR3, the DNA is TGTGCCAGGACCGCTGAGACAGGGTACAACGAGCAGTACTTC. The genes are TRBV27 and TRBJ2-7; 7 bases line up with TRBD1. Per the germline V gene, CDR1 is MNHEY and CDR2 is SMNVEV (reference sequence). V gave up 9 bases and J gave up 5 bases; unmatched junction bases: 13. The CDR3 contains 14 residues.

The rearrangement links TRBV6-6 to TRBJ1-2, with 10 bases aligning to TRBD1. Germline CDR1 is MNHNY and CDR2 is SVGAGI (reference sequence). This CDR3 is built from 18 residues. The junction had 19 bases not matched to a gene; V was cut back by 5 bases and J by 7 bases. The CDR3 sequence: CASSLGHIVGTGVGGYTF. CDR3 DNA: TGTGCCAGCAGTCTGGGCCACATTGTGGGGACAGGGGTCGGTGGCTACACCTTC.